Following are 5 T cell receptor beta chains from one sample sequenced in a study of T cell changes during pregnancy in multiple sclerosis. Clones were sequenced by immunoSEQ multiplex PCR, and TCRdb holds only the in-frame ones, with some missing. The data show just under 45,000 clones, over 85% seen once. The material was CD4+ T cells from peripheral blood mononuclear cells, obtained in the first trimester of pregnancy. The receptor source for this set is a female donor with multiple sclerosis, enrolled in a pregnancy study.

The chain uses TRBV29-1 and TRBJ1-2, with D possibly TRBD1 on 5 matching bases. Germline V gene sequence: CDR1 SQVTM, CDR2 ANQGSEA. V shed 6 bases and J shed 1 base, with 15 bases lying between them. There are 14 residues in the CDR3. CDR3 in amino acids: CSVDRQKINYGYTF. Written as DNA, the CDR3 is TGCAGCGTGGACCGACAGAAGATTAACTATGGCTACACCTTC.

The chain links TRBV5-4 to TRBJ2-3, with a weak D call TRBD2 (6 bases). V was cut by 6 bases and J by 2 bases, with 19 bases left in between. The CDR3 extends over 16 amino acids. Germline V gene lookup returns CDR1 SGHNT and CDR2 YYREEE (reference sequence). This chain's CDR3 is CASTSPGRDFTDTQYF. The DNA of the CDR3 is TGTGCCAGCACCTCCCCCGGGCGGGACTTCACAGATACGCAGTATTTT.

This chain connects TRBV4-2 to TRBJ2-7, with D uncertain. CDR1 is LGHNA, CDR2 YNFKEQ, per germline. The germline V and J ends were trimmed by 4 bases and 5 bases, with 12 bases remaining between them. This CDR3 has 13 residues. In DNA form, the CDR3 reads TGTGCCAGCAGCCGAGAGGTTAGTGACGAGCAGTACTTC. Encoded protein: CASSREVSDEQYF.

V and J are TRBV28 and TRBJ1-2; D remains ambiguous. Trimming took 7 bases from V and 5 from J, leaving 11 bases between them. CDR1 MDHEN and CDR2 SYDVKM come from the germline V gene. The CDR3 is 12 amino acids. CDR3 DNA: TGTGCCAGCACCTACGGAGTATATGGCTACACCTTC. Translation gives CASTYGVYGYTF.

The CDR3 loop is CATSRRGQGAFNEQFF. The CDR3 bases are TGTGCCACCAGCAGGAGAGGACAGGGGGCGTTCAATGAGCAGTTCTTC. The chain has TRBV15 and TRBJ2-1; 11 bases line up with TRBD1. The germline V gene has CDR1 LNHNV and CDR2 YYDKDF (reference sequence). V gave up 3 bases and J gave up 6 bases; unmatched junction bases: 7. This CDR3 region has 16 residues.